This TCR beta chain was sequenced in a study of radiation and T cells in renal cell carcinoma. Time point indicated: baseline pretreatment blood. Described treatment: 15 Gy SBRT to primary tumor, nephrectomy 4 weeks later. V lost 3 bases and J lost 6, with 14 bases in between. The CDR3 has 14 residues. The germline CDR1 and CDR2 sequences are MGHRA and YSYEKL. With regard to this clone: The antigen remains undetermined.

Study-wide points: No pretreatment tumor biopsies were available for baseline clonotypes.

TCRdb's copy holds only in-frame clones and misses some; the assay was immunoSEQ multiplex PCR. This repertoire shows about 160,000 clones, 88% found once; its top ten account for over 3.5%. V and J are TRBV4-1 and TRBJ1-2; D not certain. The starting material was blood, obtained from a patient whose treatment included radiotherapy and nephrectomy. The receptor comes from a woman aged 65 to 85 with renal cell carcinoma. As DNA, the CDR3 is TGCGCCAGCAGCCAGCAGGTCCCCACGGATGGCTACACCTTC. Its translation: CASSQQVPTDGYTF.